This T cell receptor (beta chain) was obtained from a study of blood T cell repertoires in COVID-19. This table comes from immunoSEQ multiplex PCR, and its TCRdb copy is limited to in-frame clones, with some not included. The profile shows roughly 100,000 clones, about 91% of them singletons. The CDR3 contains 15 residues. Losses at the gene ends were 2 bases for V and 0 bases for J; bases not matched to a gene: 6. The V gene's germline CDR1 is GTSNPN and CDR2 SVGIG (reference sequence). The clonotype originates from a human donor in a cohort sampled during active COVID-19. Source material: peripheral blood. The V gene is TRBV30, the J gene TRBJ1-1; 7 nucleotides agree with TRBD1. CDR3 sequence reads: CAWSSGTVMNTEAFF. The CDR3 nucleotides read TGTGCCTGGAGTTCCGGGACAGTAATGAACACTGAAGCTTTCTTT.